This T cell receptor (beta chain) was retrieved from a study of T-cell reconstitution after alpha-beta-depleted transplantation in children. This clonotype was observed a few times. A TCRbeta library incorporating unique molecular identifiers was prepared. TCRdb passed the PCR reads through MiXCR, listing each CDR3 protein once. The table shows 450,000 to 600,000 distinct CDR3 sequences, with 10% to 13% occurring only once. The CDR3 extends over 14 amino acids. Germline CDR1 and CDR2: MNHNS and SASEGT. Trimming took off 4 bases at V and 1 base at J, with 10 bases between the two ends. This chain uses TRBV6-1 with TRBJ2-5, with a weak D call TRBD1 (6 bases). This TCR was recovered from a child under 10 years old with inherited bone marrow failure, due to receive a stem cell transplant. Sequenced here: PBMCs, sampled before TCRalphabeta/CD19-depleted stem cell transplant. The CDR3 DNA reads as TGTGCCAGCAGTGGGGGGCCTTTCCAAGAGACCCAGTACTTC. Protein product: CASSGGPFQETQYF.